This T cell receptor beta chain was identified in a study of cytomegalovirus exposure and HLA in healthy donors. Of note for this clone: Its target is unknown.

Germline lookup yields CDR1 SEHNR and CDR2 FQNEAQ (reference sequence). This CDR3 comprises 13 residues. The V and J ends lost 3 bases and 5 bases respectively, with 7 bases between them. This PCR relied on a set of 60 Vbeta primers and 13 Jbeta primers. Data came from immunoSEQ multiplex PCR; TCRdb stores just in-frame clones and leaves some out. The sample holds tens of thousands of clones, around 86% seen once. General study findings and limits: TRBV6-2, TRBV6-3 and other indistinguishable V segments were excluded. There were around 160 TCR beta chains listed as cytomegalovirus-associated.

Sequenced material: PBMCs. This TCR was recovered from a man younger than 45 in good health and CMV-seropositive. The rearrangement uses TRBV7-9 and TRBJ2-2; D perhaps matches TRBD2 (6 bases). The CDR3 reads CASSLEGTGELFF. For the CDR3, the DNA is TGTGCCAGCAGCTTGGAGGGGACCGGGGAGCTGTTTTTT.